The next 13 T cell receptor beta chains were all read from a single sample in a study of monozygotic twins with inflammatory bowel disease. From the 5' RACE reads, TCRdb lists one entry per CDR3 protein and no DNA. The repertoire shows about 380,000 distinct CDR3 sequences; the top ten hold approximately 2.8%. Sequenced: blood. Receptor source: a human donor with ulcerative colitis or Crohn's disease, or a healthy co-twin of an affected twin (not recorded which).

CDR3: CASSQESLRSGRDRNEKLFF. This rearrangement joins TRBV4-1 to TRBJ1-4. This CDR3 is 20 amino acids long. Germline V gene data show CDR1 as MGHRA and CDR2 as YSYEKL.

The chain carries TRBV19 and TRBJ1-1; the TCRdb call, TRBD1, lacks DNA for checking. The CDR3 spans 14 residues. Germline assignment: CDR1 LNHDA and CDR2 SQIVND (reference sequence). The CDR3: CASSDRVGDTEAFF.

The V call is TRBV4-3, the J call TRBJ2-3; TCRdb indicates TRBD1, and absent DNA this call remains unverified. Germline assignment: CDR1 LGHNA and CDR2 YSLEER. This CDR3 is built from 16 residues. CDR3 residues: CASSQEIDRSTDTQYF.

CDR3 loop: CSVGRSSSYNEQFF. The V call is TRBV29-1, the J call TRBJ2-1. The CDR3 sequence is 14 residues long. From germline, CDR1 is SQVTM and CDR2 ANQGSEA.

This chain links TRBV4-3 with TRBJ1-4; the TCRdb D gene call, TRBD1, has no DNA to confirm it. The CDR3 consists of 16 residues. Germline V gene sequence: CDR1 LGHNA, CDR2 YSLEER. The CDR3 sequence is CASSQVGGGAYEKLFF.

The chain links TRBV12-3 or TRBV12-4 to TRBJ1-2; the D gene TCRdb calls, TRBD1, cannot be checked with no DNA. The CDR3 is made up of 16 amino acids. CDR3 sequence reads: CASSLTGAQGVDGYTF.

The chain combines TRBV7-2 with TRBJ2-5; the TCRdb D gene call, TRBD2, has no DNA to confirm it. Germline CDR1 and CDR2: SGHTA and FQGNSA. The CDR3 has 15 residues. This CDR3 is CASSSRLAIKETQYF.

V and J are TRBV7-2 and TRBJ2-3; TCRdb names TRBD2, which stays unverified in the absence of DNA. The CDR3 covers 16 residues. The germline gives CDR1 SGHTA, CDR2 FQGNSA. CDR3 region: CASSLVGSGGADTQYF.

J is TRBJ2-5 and V is TRBV18; TCRdb selects TRBD2, and the lack of DNA leaves this call unchecked. The germline V gene encodes CDR1 KGHSH and CDR2 LQKENI. This CDR3 is built from 17 residues. CDR3 loop: CASSPPGSGGRQETQYF.

This chain uses TRBV15 with TRBJ2-7; there is no DNA to check the TCRdb D call of TRBD1. The CDR3 has 15 residues. Germline-derived CDR1 and CDR2 are LNHNV and YYDKDF (reference sequence). The CDR3 reads CATSIITGGVGEQYF.

V and J are TRBV7-8 and TRBJ1-4. Germline V gene data show CDR1 as SGHVS and CDR2 as FQNEAQ. The CDR3 has 14 amino acids. CDR3 sequence reads: CASSLVEANEKLFF.

The chain combines TRBV9 with TRBJ2-6. The CDR3 runs 16 residues. Germline CDR1 SGDLS, CDR2 YYNGEE. This CDR3 is CASSADGTSGANVLTF.

The chain uses TRBV6-5 and TRBJ2-3. The CDR3 length is 16 residues. Germline V gene data show CDR1 as MNHEY and CDR2 as SVGAGI. CDR3 sequence reads: CASSYAPSSDTDTQYF.